This T cell receptor beta chain emerged from a study of HIV-infected patients and healthy controls. Study-wide points: Significantly higher mean Gini indices appeared in HIV-infected repertoires, possibly reflecting oligoclonality. Diversity differences between study cohorts were not due to their slight age and sex differences.

Alpha and beta constant-region primers primed reverse transcription of approximately 0.55 ug RNA. Separate chain-specific third strand synthesis with multiplexing indices produced the alpha and beta libraries. One entry per CDR3 protein, called by TCRdb with MiXCR from the 5' RACE reads. This sample has tens of thousands of distinct CDR3 sequences; roughly 8.7% occur once, and the top ten carry about 4%. All unsorted peripheral T cells were captured because whole blood was used without fractionation. CDR3 length: 13 amino acids. Germline CDR1 reads DFQATT; CDR2 reads SNEGSKA (reference sequence). V lost 4 bases and J lost 6; bases outside the gene matches: 9. This clonotype has ten or more counts. Its antigen is unidentified.

Sequenced: blood. This sequence was found in an adult in good health. V is TRBV20-1 and J is TRBJ2-7, with 7 bases lining up with TRBD1. This CDR3 reads CSAIRTGLGEQYF. The CDR3 coding sequence is TGCAGTGCTATACGGACAGGCCTCGGCGAGCAGTACTTC.